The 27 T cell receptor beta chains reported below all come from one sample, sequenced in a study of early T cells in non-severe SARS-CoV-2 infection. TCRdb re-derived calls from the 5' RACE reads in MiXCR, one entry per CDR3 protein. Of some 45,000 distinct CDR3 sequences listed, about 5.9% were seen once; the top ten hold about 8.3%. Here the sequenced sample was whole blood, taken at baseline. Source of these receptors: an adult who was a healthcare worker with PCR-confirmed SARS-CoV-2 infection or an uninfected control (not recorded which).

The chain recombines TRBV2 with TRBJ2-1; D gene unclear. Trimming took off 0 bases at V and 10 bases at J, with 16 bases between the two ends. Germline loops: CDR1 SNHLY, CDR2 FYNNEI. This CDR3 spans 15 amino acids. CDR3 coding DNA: TGTGCCAGCAGTGAAGCCCCGACCTGGACGTTGGAGCAGTTCTTC. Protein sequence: CASSEAPTWTLEQFF.

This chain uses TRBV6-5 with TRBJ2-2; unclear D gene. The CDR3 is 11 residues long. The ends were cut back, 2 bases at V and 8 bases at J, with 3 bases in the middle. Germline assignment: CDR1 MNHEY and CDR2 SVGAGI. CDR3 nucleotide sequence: TGTGCCAGCAGTTACCTGGGGGAGCTGTTTTTT. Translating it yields CASSYLGELFF.

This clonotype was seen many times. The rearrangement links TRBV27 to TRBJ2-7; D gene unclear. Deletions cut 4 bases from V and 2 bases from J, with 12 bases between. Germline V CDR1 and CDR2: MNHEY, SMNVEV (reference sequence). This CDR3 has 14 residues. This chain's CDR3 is CASSSSPTPYEQYF. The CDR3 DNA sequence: TGTGCCAGCAGTTCGTCCCCAACCCCCTACGAGCAGTACTTC.

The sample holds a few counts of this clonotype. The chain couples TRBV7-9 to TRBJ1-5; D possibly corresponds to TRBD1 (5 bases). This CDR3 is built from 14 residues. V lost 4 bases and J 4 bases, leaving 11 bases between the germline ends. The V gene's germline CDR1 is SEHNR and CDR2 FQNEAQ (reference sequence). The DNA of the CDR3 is TGTGCCAGCAGCTGGGGAGGGGATAATCAGCCCCAGCATTTT. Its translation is CASSWGGDNQPQHF.

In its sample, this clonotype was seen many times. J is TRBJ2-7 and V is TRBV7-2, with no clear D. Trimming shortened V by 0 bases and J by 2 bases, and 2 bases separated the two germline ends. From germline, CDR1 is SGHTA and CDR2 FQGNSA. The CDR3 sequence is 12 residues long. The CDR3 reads CASSLATYEQYF. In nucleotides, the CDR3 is TGTGCCAGCAGCTTAGCAACCTACGAGCAGTACTTC.

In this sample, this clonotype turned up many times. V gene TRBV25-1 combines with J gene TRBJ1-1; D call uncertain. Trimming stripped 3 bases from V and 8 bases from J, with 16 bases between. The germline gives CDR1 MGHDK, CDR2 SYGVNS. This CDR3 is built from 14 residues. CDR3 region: CASSDLDGEIEAFF. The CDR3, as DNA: TGTGCCAGCAGTGACCTAGACGGGGAAATAGAAGCTTTCTTT.

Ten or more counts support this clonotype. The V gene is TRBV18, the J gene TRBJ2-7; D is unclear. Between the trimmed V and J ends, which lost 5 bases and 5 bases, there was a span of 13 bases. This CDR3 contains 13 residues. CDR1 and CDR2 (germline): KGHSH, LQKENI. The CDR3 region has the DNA TGTGCCAGCTCAACTGCCGACTTCGACGAGCAGTACTTC. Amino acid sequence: CASSTADFDEQYF.

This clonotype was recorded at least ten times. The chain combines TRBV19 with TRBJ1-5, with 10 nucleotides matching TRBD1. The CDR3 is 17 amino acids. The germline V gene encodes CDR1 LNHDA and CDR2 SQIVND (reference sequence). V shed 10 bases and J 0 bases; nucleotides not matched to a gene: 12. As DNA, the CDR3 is TGTGCCACCCTCCCGGGACAGGGGACCTCTAGCAATCAGCCCCAGCATTTT. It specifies CATLPGQGTSSNQPQHF. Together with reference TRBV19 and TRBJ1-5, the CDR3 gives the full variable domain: DGGITQSPKYLFRKEGQNVTLSCEQNLNHDAMYWYRQDPGQGLRLIYYSQIVNDFQKGDIAEGYSVSREKKESFPLTVTSAQKNPTAFYLCATLPGQGTSSNQPQHFGDGTRLSIL.

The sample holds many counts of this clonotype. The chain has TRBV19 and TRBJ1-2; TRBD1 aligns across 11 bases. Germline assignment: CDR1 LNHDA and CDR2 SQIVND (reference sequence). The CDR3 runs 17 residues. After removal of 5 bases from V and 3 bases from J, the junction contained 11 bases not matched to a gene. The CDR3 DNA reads TGTGCCAGTAGTTTAAACGTACCGGGACAGGGGGACTATGGCTACACCTTC. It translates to CASSLNVPGQGDYGYTF.

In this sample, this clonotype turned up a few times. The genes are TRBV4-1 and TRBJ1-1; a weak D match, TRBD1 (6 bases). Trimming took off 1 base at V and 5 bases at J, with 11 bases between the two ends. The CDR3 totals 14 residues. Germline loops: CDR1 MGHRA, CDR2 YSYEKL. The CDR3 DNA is TGCGCCAGCAGCCAAGTCACAGGGCTAACTGAAGCTTTCTTT. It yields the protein CASSQVTGLTEAFF.

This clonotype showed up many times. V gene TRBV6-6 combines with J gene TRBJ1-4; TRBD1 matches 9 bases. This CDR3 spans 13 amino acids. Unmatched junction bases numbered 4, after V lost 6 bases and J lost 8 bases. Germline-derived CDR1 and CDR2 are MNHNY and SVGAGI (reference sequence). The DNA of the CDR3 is TGTGCCAGCAGGAGGGGACAGGGAGAAAAACTGTTTTTT. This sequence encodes CASRRGQGEKLFF.

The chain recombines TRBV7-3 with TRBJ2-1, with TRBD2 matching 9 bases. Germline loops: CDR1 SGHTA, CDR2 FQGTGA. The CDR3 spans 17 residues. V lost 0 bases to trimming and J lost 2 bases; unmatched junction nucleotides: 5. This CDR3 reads CASSLTSGGPPYNEQFF. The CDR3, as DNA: TGTGCCAGCAGCTTAACTAGCGGGGGCCCTCCCTACAATGAGCAGTTCTTC.

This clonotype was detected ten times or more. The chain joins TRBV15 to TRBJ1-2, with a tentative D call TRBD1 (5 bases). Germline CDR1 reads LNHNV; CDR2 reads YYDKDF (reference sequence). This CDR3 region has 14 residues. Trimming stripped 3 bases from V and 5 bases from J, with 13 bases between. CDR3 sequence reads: CATSSSGRYYGYTF. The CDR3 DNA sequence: TGTGCCACCAGCAGTTCAGGGCGTTATTATGGCTACACCTTC.

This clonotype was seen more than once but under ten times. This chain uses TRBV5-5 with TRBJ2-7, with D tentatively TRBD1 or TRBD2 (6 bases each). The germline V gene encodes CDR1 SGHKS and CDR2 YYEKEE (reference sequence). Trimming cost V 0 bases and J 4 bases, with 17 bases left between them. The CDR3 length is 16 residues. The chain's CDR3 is CASSLAGGGPGYEQYF. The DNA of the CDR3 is TGTGCCAGCAGCTTGGCCGGGGGCGGTCCCGGGTACGAGCAGTACTTC.

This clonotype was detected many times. CDR3 sequence (DNA): TGTGCCAGCAGCCCTGGACTGCCCTACGAGCAGTACTTC. Translation: CASSPGLPYEQYF. The chain employs TRBV7-2 and TRBJ2-7; tentatively, D is TRBD2 (5 bases). The CDR3 extends over 13 amino acids. The germline gives CDR1 SGHTA, CDR2 FQGNSA. Trimming shortened V by 5 bases and J by 2 bases, and 10 bases separated the two germline ends.

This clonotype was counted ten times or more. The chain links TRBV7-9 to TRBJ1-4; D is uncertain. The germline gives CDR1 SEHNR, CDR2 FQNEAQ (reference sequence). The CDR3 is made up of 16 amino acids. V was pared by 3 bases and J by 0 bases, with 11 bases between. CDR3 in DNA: TGTGCCAGCAGCTTTCACAGACCATCAACTAATGAAAAACTGTTTTTT. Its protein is CASSFHRPSTNEKLFF.

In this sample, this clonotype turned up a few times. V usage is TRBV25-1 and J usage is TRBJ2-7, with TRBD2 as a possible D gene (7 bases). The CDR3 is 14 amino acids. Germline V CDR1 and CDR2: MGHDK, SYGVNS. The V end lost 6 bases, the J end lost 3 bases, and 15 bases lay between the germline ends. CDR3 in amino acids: CASSGGTTYYEQYF. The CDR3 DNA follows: TGTGCCAGCAGCGGGGGGACAACCTACTACGAGCAGTACTTC.

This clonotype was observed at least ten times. CDR3 nucleotides: TGCAGTGCTGGGGACTTGTTAAACATTCAGTACTTC. Protein sequence: CSAGDLLNIQYF. The V and J genes are TRBV20-1 and TRBJ2-4; possibly TRBD2 for D (6 bases). In germline, CDR1 is DFQATT, CDR2 SNEGSKA (reference sequence). Between the trimmed V and J ends, which lost 5 bases and 6 bases, there was a span of 11 bases. This CDR3 contains 12 residues.

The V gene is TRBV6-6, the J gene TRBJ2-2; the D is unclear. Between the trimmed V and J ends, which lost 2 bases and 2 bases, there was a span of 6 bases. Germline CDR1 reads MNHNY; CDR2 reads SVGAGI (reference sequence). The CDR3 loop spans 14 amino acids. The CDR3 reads CASSYRENTGELFF. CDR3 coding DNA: TGTGCCAGCAGTTACCGAGAAAACACCGGGGAGCTGTTTTTT.

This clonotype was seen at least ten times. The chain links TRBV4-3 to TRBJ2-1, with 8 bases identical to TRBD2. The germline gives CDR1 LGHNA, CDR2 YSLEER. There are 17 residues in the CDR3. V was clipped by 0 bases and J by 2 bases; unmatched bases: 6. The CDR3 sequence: CASSQDGAGGAYNEQFF. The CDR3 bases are TGCGCCAGCAGCCAAGATGGGGCCGGGGGGGCCTACAATGAGCAGTTCTTC.

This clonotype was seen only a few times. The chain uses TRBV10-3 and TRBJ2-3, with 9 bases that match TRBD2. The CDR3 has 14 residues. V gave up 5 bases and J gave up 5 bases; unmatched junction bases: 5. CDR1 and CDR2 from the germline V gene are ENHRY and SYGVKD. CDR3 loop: CAISSGTSLDTQYF. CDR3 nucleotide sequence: TGTGCCATCAGTTCCGGGACTAGCTTAGATACGCAGTATTTT.

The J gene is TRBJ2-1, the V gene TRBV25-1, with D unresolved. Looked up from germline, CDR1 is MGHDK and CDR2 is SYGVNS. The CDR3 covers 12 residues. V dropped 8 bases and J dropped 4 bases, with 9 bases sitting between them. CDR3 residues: CASHREYNEQFF. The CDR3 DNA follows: TGTGCCAGCCATAGAGAGTACAATGAGCAGTTCTTC.

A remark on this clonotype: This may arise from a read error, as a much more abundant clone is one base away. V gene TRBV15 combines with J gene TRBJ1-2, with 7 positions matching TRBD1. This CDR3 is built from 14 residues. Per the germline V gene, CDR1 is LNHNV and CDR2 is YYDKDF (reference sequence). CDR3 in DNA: TGTGCCACCAGCAGGCGGGACAGTACCTATCGCTACACCTTC. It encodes CATSRRDSTYRYTF.

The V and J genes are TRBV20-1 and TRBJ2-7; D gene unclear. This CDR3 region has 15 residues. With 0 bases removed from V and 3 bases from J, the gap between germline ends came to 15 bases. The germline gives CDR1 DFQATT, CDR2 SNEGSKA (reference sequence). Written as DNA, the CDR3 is TGCAGTGCTAGAGATAAACGGCGGATTATCTACGAGCAGTACTTC. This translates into CSARDKRRIIYEQYF.

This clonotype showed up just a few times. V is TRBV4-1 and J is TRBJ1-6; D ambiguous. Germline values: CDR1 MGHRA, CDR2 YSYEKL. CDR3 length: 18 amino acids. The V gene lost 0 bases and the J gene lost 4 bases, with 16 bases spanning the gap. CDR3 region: CASSQDLNSAGYNSPLHF. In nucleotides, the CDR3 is TGCGCCAGCAGCCAAGATCTTAACTCCGCCGGATATAATTCACCCCTCCACTTT.

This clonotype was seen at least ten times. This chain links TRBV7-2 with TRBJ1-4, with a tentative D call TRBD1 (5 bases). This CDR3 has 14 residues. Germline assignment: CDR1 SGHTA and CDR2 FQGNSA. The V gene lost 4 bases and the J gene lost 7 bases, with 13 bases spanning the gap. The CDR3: CASSSDTLGEKLFF. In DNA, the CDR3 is TGTGCCAGCAGCTCGGACACTTTGGGTGAAAAACTGTTTTTT.

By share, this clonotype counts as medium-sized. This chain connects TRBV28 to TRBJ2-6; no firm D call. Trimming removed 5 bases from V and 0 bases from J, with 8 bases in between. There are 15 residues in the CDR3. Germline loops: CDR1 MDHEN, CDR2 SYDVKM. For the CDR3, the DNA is TGTGCCAGCAGTCCTGTGAACTCTGGGGCCAACGTCCTGACTTTC. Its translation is CASSPVNSGANVLTF.